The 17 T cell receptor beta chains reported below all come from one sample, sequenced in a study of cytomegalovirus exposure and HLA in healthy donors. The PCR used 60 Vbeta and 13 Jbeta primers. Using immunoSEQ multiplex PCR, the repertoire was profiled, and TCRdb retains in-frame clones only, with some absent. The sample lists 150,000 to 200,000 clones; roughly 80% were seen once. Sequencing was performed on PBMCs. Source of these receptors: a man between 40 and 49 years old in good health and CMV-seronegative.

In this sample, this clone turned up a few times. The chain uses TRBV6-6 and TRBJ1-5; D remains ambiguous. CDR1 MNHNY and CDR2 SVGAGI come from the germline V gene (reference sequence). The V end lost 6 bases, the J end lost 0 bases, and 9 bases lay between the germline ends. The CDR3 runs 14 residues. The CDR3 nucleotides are TGTGCCAGCAGCATCGACATTAGCAATCAGCCCCAGCATTTT. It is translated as CASSIDISNQPQHF.

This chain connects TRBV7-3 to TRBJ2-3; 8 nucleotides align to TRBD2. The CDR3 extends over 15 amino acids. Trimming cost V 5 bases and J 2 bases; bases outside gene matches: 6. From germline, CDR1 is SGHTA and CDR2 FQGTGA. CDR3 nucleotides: TGTGCCAGCAGCACGAGCGGGGGAGCCACAGATACGCAGTATTTT. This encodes CASSTSGGATDTQYF. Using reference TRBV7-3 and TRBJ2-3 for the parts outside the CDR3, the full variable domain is GAGVSQTPSNKVTEKGKYVELRCDPISGHTALYWYRQSLGQGPEFLIYFQGTGAADDSGLPNDRFFAVRPEGSVSTLKIQRTERGDSAVYLCASSTSGGATDTQYFGPGTRLTVL.

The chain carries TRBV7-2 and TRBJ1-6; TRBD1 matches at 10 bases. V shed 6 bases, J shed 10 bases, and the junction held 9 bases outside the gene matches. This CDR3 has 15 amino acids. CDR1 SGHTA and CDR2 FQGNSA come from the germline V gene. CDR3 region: CASRPGTGEGSPLHF. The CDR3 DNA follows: TGTGCCAGCAGGCCTGGGACAGGGGAAGGGTCACCCCTCCACTTT.

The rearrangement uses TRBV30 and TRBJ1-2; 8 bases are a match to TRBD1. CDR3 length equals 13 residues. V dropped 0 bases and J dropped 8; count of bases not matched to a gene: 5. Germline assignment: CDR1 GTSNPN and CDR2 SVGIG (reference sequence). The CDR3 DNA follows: TGTGCCTGGAGTGTAGGGACAGGAGTGGGCTACACCTTC. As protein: CAWSVGTGVGYTF.

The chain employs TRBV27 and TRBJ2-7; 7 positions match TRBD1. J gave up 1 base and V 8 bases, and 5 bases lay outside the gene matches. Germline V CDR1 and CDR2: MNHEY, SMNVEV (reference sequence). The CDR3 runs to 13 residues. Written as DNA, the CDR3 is TGTGCCAGCGCGGACAGGATATCCTACGAGCAGTACTTC. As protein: CASADRISYEQYF.

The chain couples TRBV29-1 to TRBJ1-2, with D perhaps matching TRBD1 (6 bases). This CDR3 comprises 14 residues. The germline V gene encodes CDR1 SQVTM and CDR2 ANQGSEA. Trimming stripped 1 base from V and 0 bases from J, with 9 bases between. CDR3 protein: CSVEGGGPNYGYTF. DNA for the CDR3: TGCAGCGTTGAAGGGGGGGGCCCTAACTATGGCTACACCTTC.

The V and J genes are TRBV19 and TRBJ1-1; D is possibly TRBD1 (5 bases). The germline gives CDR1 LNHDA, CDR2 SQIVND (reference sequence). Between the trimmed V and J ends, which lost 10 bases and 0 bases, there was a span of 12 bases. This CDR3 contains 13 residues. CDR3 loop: CATSGLMNTEAFF. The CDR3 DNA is TGTGCCACCTCGGGACTTATGAACACTGAAGCTTTCTTT.

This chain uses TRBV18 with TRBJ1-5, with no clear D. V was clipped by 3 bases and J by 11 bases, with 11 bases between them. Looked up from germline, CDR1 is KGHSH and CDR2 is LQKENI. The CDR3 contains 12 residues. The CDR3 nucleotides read TGTGCCAGCTCACCCGGTTCGGGGTCCCAGCATTTT. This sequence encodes CASSPGSGSQHF.

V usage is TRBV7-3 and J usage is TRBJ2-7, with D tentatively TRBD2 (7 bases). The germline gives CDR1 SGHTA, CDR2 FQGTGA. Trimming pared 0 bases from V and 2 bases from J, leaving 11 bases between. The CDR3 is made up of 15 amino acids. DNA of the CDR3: TGTGCCAGCAGCTTAACGGGGGGGGCCACCTACGAGCAGTACTTC. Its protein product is CASSLTGGATYEQYF.

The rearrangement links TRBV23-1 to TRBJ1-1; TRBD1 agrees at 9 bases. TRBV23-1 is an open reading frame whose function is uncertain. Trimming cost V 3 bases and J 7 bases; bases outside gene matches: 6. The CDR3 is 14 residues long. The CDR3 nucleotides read TGCGCCAGCAGTCAGTGGGACAGGGCTGGTGAAGCTTTCTTT. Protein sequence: CASSQWDRAGEAFF.

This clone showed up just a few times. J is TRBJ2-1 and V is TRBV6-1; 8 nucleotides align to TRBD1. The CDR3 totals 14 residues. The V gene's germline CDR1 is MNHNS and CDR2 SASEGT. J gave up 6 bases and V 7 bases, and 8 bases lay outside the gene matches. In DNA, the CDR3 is TGTGCCAGCACCTGGACAGGGTCGTTCAATGAGCAGTTCTTC. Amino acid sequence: CASTWTGSFNEQFF.

CDR3 coding DNA: TGTGCCATCACCCGGACAGGGGATGAGCAGTACTTC. It is translated as CAITRTGDEQYF. The V call is TRBV10-3, the J call TRBJ2-7; 9 bases map to TRBD1. Germline trimming cut 7 bases from V and 7 bases from J; bases unmatched to any gene: 5. The CDR3 consists of 12 residues. Germline V CDR1 and CDR2: ENHRY, SYGVKD.

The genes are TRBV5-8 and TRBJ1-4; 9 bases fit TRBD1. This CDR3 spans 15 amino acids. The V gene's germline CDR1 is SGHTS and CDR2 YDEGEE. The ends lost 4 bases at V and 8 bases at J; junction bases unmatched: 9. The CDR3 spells CASSVGQGQGEKLFF. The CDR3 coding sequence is TGTGCCAGCAGCGTGGGACAGGGTCAAGGGGAAAAACTGTTTTTT.

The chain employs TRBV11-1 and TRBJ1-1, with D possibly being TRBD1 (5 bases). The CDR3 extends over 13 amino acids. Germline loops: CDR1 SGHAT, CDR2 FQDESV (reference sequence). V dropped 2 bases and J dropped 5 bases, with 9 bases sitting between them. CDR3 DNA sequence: TGTGCCAGCAGCTTACGGGGGTTAACTGAAGCTTTCTTT. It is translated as CASSLRGLTEAFF. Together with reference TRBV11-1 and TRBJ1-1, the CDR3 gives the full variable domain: EAEVAQSPRYKITEKSQAVAFWCDPISGHATLYWYRQILGQGPELLVQFQDESVVDDSQLPKDRFSAERLKGVDSTLKIQPAELGDSAMYLCASSLRGLTEAFFGQGTRLTVV.

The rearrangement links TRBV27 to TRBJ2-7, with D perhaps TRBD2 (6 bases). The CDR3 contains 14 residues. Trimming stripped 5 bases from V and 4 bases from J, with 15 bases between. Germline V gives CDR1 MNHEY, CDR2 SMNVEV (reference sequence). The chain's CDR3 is CASSPSGVSYEQYF. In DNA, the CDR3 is TGTGCCAGCAGTCCGTCGGGGGTTAGTTACGAGCAGTACTTC.

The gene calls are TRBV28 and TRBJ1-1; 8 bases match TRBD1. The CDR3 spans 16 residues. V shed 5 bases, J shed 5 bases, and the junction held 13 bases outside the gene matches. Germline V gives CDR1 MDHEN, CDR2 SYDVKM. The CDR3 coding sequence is TGTGCCAGCAGTCGCCCCCCACAGGGGGGATATACTGAAGCTTTCTTT. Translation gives CASSRPPQGGYTEAFF.

The CDR3 reads CASRRGGGLGDTQYF. The CDR3 coding sequence is TGTGCCAGCAGACGCGGGGGGGGACTGGGAGATACGCAGTATTTT. V usage is TRBV6-6 and J usage is TRBJ2-3, with TRBD2 identical over 9 bases. The CDR3 is made up of 15 amino acids. The V segment lost 6 bases and the J segment 5 bases; nucleotides outside the gene matches: 9. Germline values: CDR1 MNHNY, CDR2 SVGAGI (reference sequence).